These 7 T cell receptor beta chains came from one sample sequenced in a study of T cells in Graves' hyperthyroidism and ophthalmopathy. Amplification of TCR beta CDR3 regions was performed using RNA transcripts as template. With the HTBI primer set, the TCR CDR3 went through a first round of RT-PCR. TCRdb re-called the multiplex PCR reads through MiXCR, storing one row per CDR3 protein. The table has about 540,000 distinct CDR3 sequences, around 45% seen once. What was sequenced was peripheral blood or thyroid tissue (not recorded which). The receptors were sampled from a woman aged 18-29 years with Graves' hyperthyroidism.

Many counts were recorded for this clonotype. The chain employs TRBV5-1 and TRBJ1-2, with 9 bases fitting TRBD1. V shed 3 bases, J shed 3 bases, and the junction held 3 bases outside the gene matches. Germline CDR1 SGHRS, CDR2 YFSETQ. There are 14 residues in the CDR3. The CDR3 nucleotides are TGCGCCAGCAGCTCCTGGACAGGGGACTATGGCTACACCTTC. It specifies CASSSWTGDYGYTF.

This clonotype was detected many times. The gene calls are TRBV19 and TRBJ2-7; 7 nucleotides agree with TRBD1. This CDR3 has 15 residues. Unmatched junction bases numbered 9, after V lost 7 bases and J lost 0 bases. Germline V CDR1 and CDR2: LNHDA, SQIVND (reference sequence). CDR3 DNA sequence: TGTGCCAGTATGAAATCCGGGACAGCCTCCTACGAGCAGTACTTC. Translating it yields CASMKSGTASYEQYF.

The CDR3 reads CASRSRGAANQPQHF. The CDR3 region has the DNA TGTGCCAGCAGAAGCAGGGGCGCGGCGAATCAGCCCCAGCATTTT. V and J are TRBV2 and TRBJ1-5; a weak D match, TRBD1 (6 bases). CDR3 size: 15 residues. Trimming pared 6 bases from V and 4 bases from J, leaving 16 bases between. Germline CDR1 and CDR2: SNHLY and FYNNEI.

The gene calls are TRBV2 and TRBJ1-2; no reliable D call. V lost 6 bases and J lost 4, with 18 bases in between. Germline CDR1 is SNHLY and CDR2 is FYNNEI. The CDR3 consists of 15 residues. CDR3 DNA: TGTGCCAGCAGCCAAGAAAATTGGGAGACCTATGGCTACACCTTC. It is translated as CASSQENWETYGYTF.

This clonotype was seen many times. CDR3 region: CASSVGQGTYTGELFF. As DNA, the CDR3 is TGCGCCAGCAGCGTTGGACAGGGGACGTACACCGGGGAGCTGTTTTTT. The V and J genes are TRBV5-1 and TRBJ2-2; the match to TRBD1 covers 9 bases. The length of the CDR3 is 16 residues. V shed 4 bases, J shed 3 bases, and the junction held 7 bases outside the gene matches. Looked up from germline, CDR1 is SGHRS and CDR2 is YFSETQ. Full variable domain (missing parts from reference TRBV5-1 and TRBJ2-2): KAGVTQTPRYLIKTRGQQVTLSCSPISGHRSVSWYQQTPGQGLQFLFEYFSETQRNKGNFPGRFSGRQFSNSRSEMNVSTLELGDSALYLCASSVGQGTYTGELFFGEGSRLTVL.

There are many counts of this clonotype. V gene TRBV15 combines with J gene TRBJ2-5; no clear D. This CDR3 contains 12 residues. Germline CDR1 is LNHNV and CDR2 is YYDKDF (reference sequence). Trimming stripped 5 bases from V and 1 base from J, with 5 bases between. Here the CDR3 reads CATSQVQETQYF. The CDR3 coding sequence is TGTGCCACCAGCCAGGTCCAAGAGACCCAGTACTTC.

This clonotype was recorded at least ten times. The chain uses TRBV2 and TRBJ1-6, with TRBD1 as a possible D gene (6 bases). The CDR3 contains 16 residues. V was pared by 6 bases and J by 7 bases, with 19 bases between. Per germline, CDR1 SNHLY and CDR2 FYNNEI. The CDR3 region has the DNA TGTGCCAGCAGGATGGAGGGGGGGAGTATGAATTCACCCCTCCACTTT. Encoded protein: CASRMEGGSMNSPLHF.